The source of this TCR beta chain is a study of cytomegalovirus exposure and HLA in healthy donors. General study findings and limits: There were some public TCRs occurring in many donors, but most TCR sequences were rare. Across donors, sequencing depth was assumed by presence/absence analyses to be roughly uniform. Researchers catalogued some 160 TCR beta chains as cytomegalovirus-associated. TCR beta sequences reportedly predicted most subjects' HLA-A and HLA-B alleles accurately.

As concerns this clone: Its antigen remains unidentified.

Germline V CDR1 and CDR2: MNHNY, SVGAGI (reference sequence). The CDR3 spans 14 residues. After removal of 4 bases from V and 7 bases from J, the junction contained 5 bases not matched to a gene. 13 Jbeta primers and 60 Vbeta primers were used for the PCR. Libraries were prepared by immunoSEQ multiplex PCR; TCRdb keeps only in-frame clonotypes and omits some of them. This sample has about 130,000 clones, with 70% to 85% found just once. The chain recombines TRBV6-6 with TRBJ1-4; 8 nucleotides align to TRBD1. Sample: PBMCs. The receptor was derived from a woman between 35 and 50 years old in good health and CMV-seropositive. The CDR3 spells CASSSRGRGEKLFF. CDR3 in DNA: TGTGCCAGCAGTTCCAGGGGGCGGGGTGAAAAACTGTTTTTT.